The 2 T cell receptor beta chains reported below all come from one sample, sequenced in a study of cytomegalovirus exposure and HLA in healthy donors. PCR primers comprised 60 Vbeta and 13 Jbeta primers. Method: immunoSEQ multiplex PCR; TCRdb's copy keeps in-frame clones and lacks some. This table holds some 96,000 clones, under 85% found once. Sequencing input: PBMCs. The receptors come from a man aged 40-49 years in good health and CMV-seronegative.

The chain couples TRBV9 to TRBJ1-5; D gene unclear. CDR3 length: 15 amino acids. Per germline, CDR1 SGDLS and CDR2 YYNGEE. With 4 bases removed from V and 2 bases from J, the gap between germline ends came to 13 bases. The CDR3 region is CASSQTAAGNQPQHF. As DNA, the CDR3 is TGTGCCAGCAGCCAAACAGCGGCGGGCAATCAGCCCCAGCATTTT.

The V call is TRBV2, the J call TRBJ1-5; D may be TRBD1 (5 bases). CDR1 is SNHLY and CDR2 is FYNNEI in the germline V gene. The CDR3 has 13 residues. The ends were cut back, 4 bases at V and 2 bases at J, with 6 bases in the middle. CDR3: CASSAQGNQPQHF. CDR3 coding DNA: TGTGCCAGCAGTGCACAGGGCAATCAGCCCCAGCATTTT.